The following is a T cell receptor (beta chain) sequence with its context. Its antigen is currently unknown. Trimming at V came to 2 bases and at J to 8 bases, leaving 7 bases not matched to a gene. Germline CDR1 and CDR2: SGHRS and YFSETQ. The CDR3 loop spans 14 amino acids. Profiling relied on immunoSEQ multiplex PCR, and the TCRdb table lists in-frame clones only, not all of them. The repertoire holds about 76,000 clones, with roughly 84% as singletons. The sample is drawn from a study of cytotoxic CD8 clonotypes in ibrutinib-treated CLL. Study summary: Across the patients, roughly ten were relapsed/refractory, 15 treatment-naive and under 18 IGHV unmutated. General study points: The public clonotypes identified were infrequent and showed contraction or stability on treatment.

V and J are TRBV5-1 and TRBJ2-1; 7 nucleotides align to TRBD2. Sequencing was performed on PBMCs, taken before ibrutinib treatment. The TCR sequence derives from a human donor with chronic lymphocytic leukemia. Here the CDR3 reads CASSLGLVKDEQFF. CDR3 in DNA: TGCGCCAGCAGCTTAGGACTAGTAAAGGATGAGCAGTTCTTC.